A selection of T cell receptor beta chains follows, all from one sample in a study of blood T cell repertoires in COVID-19. Repertoires were generated with immunoSEQ multiplex PCR, while TCRdb's copy carries only in-frame clones and drops some. The sample records tens of thousands of clones, 88% being singletons. Sequencing was performed on peripheral blood. The receptors were sampled from a man in his sixties with acute or convalescent COVID-19. The CDR3 runs from the conserved cysteine through the conserved F or W. Fields, in order: V gene, J gene, D gene, clone size, CDR3 protein, CDR3 DNA. D genes are given only for firm matches. Clone size, where shown, is once, few, many, or a class for clones that have expanded.

TRBV6-2/TRBV6-3,TRBJ2-7,TRBD2,-,CASSYRAGATGQYF,TGTGCCAGCAGTTACCGAGCGGGGGCCACCGGGCAGTACTTC
TRBV12-3/TRBV12-4,TRBJ1-2,-,-,CASSLSVAGYTF,TGTGCCAGCAGTTTAAGCGTGGCCGGCTACACCTTC
TRBV3-1/TRBV3-2,TRBJ2-1,-,-,CASSQDGGMNEQFF,TGTGCCAGCAGCCAAGATGGAGGGATGAATGAGCAGTTCTTC
TRBV19,TRBJ2-1,TRBD2,-,CATLGTSGRLPQFF,TGTGCCACCTTAGGGACTAGCGGGAGGTTGCCGCAGTTCTTC
TRBV5-8,TRBJ2-7,-,-,CASSLVQGGGSSYEQYF,TGTGCCAGCAGCTTGGTCCAGGGAGGGGGTAGCTCCTACGAGCAGTACTTC
TRBV11-2,TRBJ2-7,-,-,CASSSLRSSYEQYF,TGTGCCAGCAGCTCGTTGAGGAGCTCCTACGAGCAGTACTTC
TRBV28,TRBJ1-4,-,-,CASSSFGATNEKLFF,TGTGCCAGCAGTTCCTTCGGGGCAACTAATGAAAAACTGTTTTTT
TRBV5-1,TRBJ2-3,TRBD2,-,CASRGGGLAGGLTDTQYF,TGCGCCAGCAGGGGAGGGGGACTAGCGGGAGGACTCACAGATACGCAGTATTTT
TRBV18,TRBJ1-1,-,-,CASSPQTGVEAFF,TGTGCCAGCTCACCCCAGACAGGAGTAGAAGCTTTCTTT
TRBV6-4,TRBJ2-5,-,-,CASISTGRLPGRRKETQYF,TGTGCCAGCATATCGACAGGCCGCTTGCCCGGGCGGCGGAAAGAGACCCAGTACTTC
TRBV30,TRBJ1-2,TRBD1,-,CAWNTGVYGYTF,TGTGCCTGGAACACAGGGGTATATGGCTACACCTTC
TRBV5-6,TRBJ1-6,TRBD1,-,CASSIRPGQGVDSPLHF,TGTGCCAGCAGCATCCGTCCGGGACAGGGTGTTGATTCACCCCTCCACTTT
TRBV28,TRBJ2-5,-,-,CASSSGVQTQYF,TGTGCCAGCAGTTCAGGCGTCCAGACCCAGTACTTC
TRBV28,TRBJ2-3,-,-,CASQPPSFNTDTQYF,TGTGCCAGCCAACCCCCTAGCTTTAACACAGATACGCAGTATTTT
TRBV28,TRBJ1-1,-,-,CASMPGDRTEAFF,TGTGCCAGCATGCCGGGGGATCGAACTGAAGCTTTCTTT
TRBV27,TRBJ2-1,TRBD2,-,CASSFRVAGVYEQFF,TGTGCCAGCAGTTTCAGGGTAGCGGGAGTATACGAGCAGTTCTTC
TRBV28,TRBJ1-5,TRBD1,-,CASRETGGKNQPQHF,TGTGCCAGCAGGGAAACAGGGGGCAAGAATCAGCCCCAGCATTTT
TRBV30,TRBJ2-1,-,-,CAWSAPTKVQFF,TGTGCCTGGAGTGCACCGACTAAGGTGCAGTTCTTC
TRBV28,TRBJ2-7,-,-,CASSSRGRGGPTYEQYF,TGTGCCAGCAGTTCTAGGGGTCGCGGGGGCCCCACCTACGAGCAGTACTTC
TRBV7-3,TRBJ1-3,-,-,CASSLLLGRMNTIYF,TGTGCCAGCAGCCTACTACTAGGACGGATGAACACCATATATTTT
TRBV4-1,TRBJ2-3,TRBD2,-,CASSQVRTSGRVDTQYF,TGCGCCAGCAGCCAAGTCAGGACTAGCGGGAGGGTAGATACGCAGTATTTT
TRBV14,TRBJ1-5,-,-,CASSLGLNQPQHF,TGTGCCAGCAGCCTGGGGCTCAATCAGCCCCAGCATTTT
TRBV28,TRBJ2-7,-,once,CASSLRDILYEQYF,TGTGCCAGCAGTCTCCGGGACATCCTCTACGAGCAGTACTTC